The present TCR beta chain was sequenced within a study of T cell responses to AZD1222 COVID-19 vaccine. Overall study findings and caveats: Spike-specific TCR breadth and depth rose after two AZD1222 doses.

In regard to this clone: Antigen: not known.

Profiling relied on immunoSEQ multiplex PCR, and the TCRdb table lists in-frame clones only, not all of them. This table has about 97,000 clones, around 87% appearing once. The sample here was peripheral blood, taken 28 days after the second AZD1222 dose. The sequence derives from an adult who received the AZD1222 COVID-19 vaccine.

CDR3: CSVEGGTGANEQYF. The CDR3 region has the DNA TGCAGCGTTGAAGGGGGGACAGGGGCTAACGAGCAGTACTTC. The J gene is TRBJ2-7, the V gene TRBV29-1; the match to TRBD1 covers 10 bases. V shed 1 base, J shed 5 bases, and the junction held 5 bases outside the gene matches. Germline CDR1 reads SQVTM; CDR2 reads ANQGSEA. There are 14 residues in the CDR3.